This T cell receptor (beta chain) was captured in a study of shared clonotypes between healthy human individuals (dated by TCRdb to 2018 to 2021). Turning to the overall study: The cohort comprised a couple of women and a few men aged 18 to 49 years. For each donor, three plates each were used for CD4 naive and CD4 memory, two plates were used for CD8 naive, and one plate was used for CD8 memory. To estimate repertoire size and how much clonotype sharing occurs between individuals, the study deeply sequenced the blood TCR repertoires of several healthy adults. Per donor, leukapheresis produced somewhere between about 0.94 and 8.9 billion PBMCs. Libraries were prepared and TCR repertoires were sequenced by different laboratories using diverse techniques, in order to increase sequencing depth and limit assay-specific biases. Findings and caveats that apply to the study as a whole: Even with the large sequencing depth, rarefaction of the sorted-subset datasets indicated that sequencing was incomplete. Sharing across several donors was observed for approximately 5% of naive CD4, over 3% of naive CD8, roughly 2.3% of memory CD4, and 0.4% of memory CD8 clonotypes. Sampling was restricted to blood, and TCR repertoires in tissue are likely to differ from TCR repertoires in blood. Because the study included a small number of donors, the genetic and exposure-history diversity represented was limited. Based on pairwise subsampling, the degree of clonotype sharing among donors was expected to be affected by sequencing depth. Estimated clonotype richness was generally larger for naive than for memory subsets. Clonotypes shared by all four sorted-subset donors showed higher generation probabilities than non-shared clonotypes.

CD8 naive samples were CD45RO-negative cells positively selected for CCR7, giving a CD45RA+CCR7+ population that excluded TemRA cells. Healthy HIV-negative adults with no recently reported acute infections or vaccinations were included as donors. Every donor was a Caucasian adult living in Nashville, Tennessee, USA. After blood collection by leukapheresis, PBMCs were isolated using Ficoll-Histopaque density gradient centrifugation and then cryopreserved in the vapor phase of liquid nitrogen. Analytical flow cytometry was used to check the purity and quantity of every magnetically sorted T cell population. From each sorted fraction, genomic DNA was isolated and quantified by UV absorbance on a Nanodrop 2000c. Note on this clone: Its recognized antigen is unknown. No qualities accompany the bases; no much larger clone lies one base away.

Using the deep immunoSEQ assay, multiplex PCR amplified TCR CDR3 regions from genomic DNA. Extracted genomic DNA from each cell subset was distributed evenly across all wells of several immunoSEQ 96-well plates, and each plate was treated as a replicate. For sorted subsets, each replicate PCR was loaded with around 200 ng genomic DNA, equivalent to about 30,000 T cell genomes. The purified libraries were quantified using a Qubit 3.0 fluorometer, sized with a Bioanalyzer 2100, and then quantified again using the KAPA Library Quantification kit. Each immunoSEQ 96-well plate was sequenced on its own single-read 150-cycle Illumina NextSeq 550 flow cell. Per the source publication's procedure: The immunoSEQ output contained only junctional sequences without quality scores, so filtering could not match that applied to full-length reads. Sequences were annotated with PyIR, a Python wrapper for IgBLAST v1.9, using IMGT germline references to assign V/J genes and CDR3. Reads with weak V/J assignments (E-value above 1e-6), missing CDR3, stop codons, out-of-frame junctions, or ambiguous translated residues were removed. V3J clonotypes were defined by identical inferred V gene, J gene, and CDR3 amino acid sequence. The percentage overlap between two repertoires was calculated by dividing the number of shared unique clonotypes by the size of the smaller repertoire. RTK rarefaction, the Chao1 estimator, and Recon v2.1 estimates of unobserved clonotypes were used to assess repertoire richness. OLGA was used to compute generation probabilities for all TCRbeta clonotypes that the gDNA method yielded from a handful of donors. TCRdb carries this immuneACCESS record with in-frame sequences only. Its versions omit some clonotypes, under half of them owing to an unresolved V gene in the studies checked, with the rest unexplained. That table furnishes V, J and clone size, whereas the DNA furnished D and trimming. The sample profile shows about 1.9 million clones; roughly 95% of them were found once. Jointly, the top ten make up over 1.5% of the sample.

CDR1 and CDR2, looked up from the germline V gene (reference sequence), are MNHEY and SMNVEV. Relative to germline, V is missing 1 base and J is missing 3 bases, with 8 bases of the junction outside any gene match. CDR3 length: 16 amino acids, cysteine to phenylalanine. The retained sequence is limited to the CDR3, 48 bases, with the frame set at the first base. The rearrangement combines TRBV27 with TRBJ2-7, and 8 bases in between align with TRBD1. Sequencing used naive CD8+ T cells from PBMCs. Taken with the paper, the label for cell subset or site translates to: CD45RA+CCR7+. The TCR was taken from a young man in good health. Some clones in this sample may be carry-over from other donors' samples. The CDR3 corresponds to CASSLFGQGGVYEQYF. The nucleotide sequence is TGTGCCAGCAGTTTATTCGGACAGGGCGGGGTCTACGAGCAGTACTTC.